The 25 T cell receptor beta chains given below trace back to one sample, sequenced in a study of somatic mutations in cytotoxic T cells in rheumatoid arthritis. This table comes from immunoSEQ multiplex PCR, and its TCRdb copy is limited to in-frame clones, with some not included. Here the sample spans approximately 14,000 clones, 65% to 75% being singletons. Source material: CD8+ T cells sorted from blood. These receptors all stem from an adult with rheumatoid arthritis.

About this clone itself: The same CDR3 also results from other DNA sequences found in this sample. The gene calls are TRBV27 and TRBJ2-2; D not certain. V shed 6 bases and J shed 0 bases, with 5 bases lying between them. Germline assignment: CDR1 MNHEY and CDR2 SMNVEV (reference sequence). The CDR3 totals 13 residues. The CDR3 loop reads CASSGTNTGELFF. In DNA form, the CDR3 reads TGTGCCAGCAGCGGAACGAACACCGGGGAGCTGTTTTTT.

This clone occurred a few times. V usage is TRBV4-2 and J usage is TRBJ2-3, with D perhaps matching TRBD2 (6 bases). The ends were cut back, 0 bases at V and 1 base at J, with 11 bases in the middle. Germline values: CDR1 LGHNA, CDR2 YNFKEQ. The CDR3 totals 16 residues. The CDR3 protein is CASSQDFGGGTDTQYF. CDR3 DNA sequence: TGTGCCAGCAGCCAAGATTTTGGCGGGGGCACAGATACGCAGTATTTT.

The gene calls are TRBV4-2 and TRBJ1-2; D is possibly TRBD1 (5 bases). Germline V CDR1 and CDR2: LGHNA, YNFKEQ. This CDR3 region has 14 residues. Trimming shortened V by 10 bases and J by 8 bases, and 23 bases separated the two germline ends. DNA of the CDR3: TGTGCCATCGGCCCGCCGGGACCCATGCAAGGCTACACCTTC. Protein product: CAIGPPGPMQGYTF.

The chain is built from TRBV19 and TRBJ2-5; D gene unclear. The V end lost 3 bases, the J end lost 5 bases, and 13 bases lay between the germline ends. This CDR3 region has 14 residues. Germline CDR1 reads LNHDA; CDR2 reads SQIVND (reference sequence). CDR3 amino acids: CASSIGWADETQYF. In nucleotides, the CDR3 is TGTGCCAGTAGTATCGGGTGGGCCGATGAGACCCAGTACTTC.

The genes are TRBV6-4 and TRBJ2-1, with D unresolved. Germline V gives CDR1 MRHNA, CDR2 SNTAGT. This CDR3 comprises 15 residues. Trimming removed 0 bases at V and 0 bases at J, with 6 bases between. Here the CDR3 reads CASSDSASSYNEQFF. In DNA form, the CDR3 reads TGTGCCAGCAGTGACTCTGCTAGCTCCTACAATGAGCAGTTCTTC.

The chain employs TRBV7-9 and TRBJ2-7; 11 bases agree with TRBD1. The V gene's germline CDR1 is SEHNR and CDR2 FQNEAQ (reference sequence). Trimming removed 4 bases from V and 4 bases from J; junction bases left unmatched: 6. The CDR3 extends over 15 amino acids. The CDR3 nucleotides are TGTGCCAGCAGCTCTGGACAGGGGGCTTCTTACGAGCAGTACTTC. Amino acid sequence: CASSSGQGASYEQYF. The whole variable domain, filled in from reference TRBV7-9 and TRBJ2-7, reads DTGVSQNPRHKITKRGQNVTFRCDPISEHNRLYWYRQTLGQGPEFLTYFQNEAQLEKSRLLSDRFSAERPKGSFSTLEIQRTEQGDSAMYLCASSSGQGASYEQYFGPGTRLTVT.

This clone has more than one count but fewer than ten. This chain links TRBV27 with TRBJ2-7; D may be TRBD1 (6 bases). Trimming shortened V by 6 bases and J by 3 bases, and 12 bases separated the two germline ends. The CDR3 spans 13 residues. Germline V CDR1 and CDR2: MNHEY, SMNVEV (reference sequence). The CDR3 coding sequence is TGTGCCAGCAGCTGGACAGAGGACTACGAGCAGTACTTC. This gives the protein CASSWTEDYEQYF.

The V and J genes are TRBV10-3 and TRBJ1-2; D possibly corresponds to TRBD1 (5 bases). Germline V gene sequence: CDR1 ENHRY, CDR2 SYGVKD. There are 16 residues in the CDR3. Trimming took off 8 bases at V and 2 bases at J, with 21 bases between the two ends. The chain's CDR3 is CAIFGGGGRENYGYTF. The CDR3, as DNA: TGTGCCATCTTTGGGGGGGGAGGAAGGGAAAACTATGGCTACACCTTC.

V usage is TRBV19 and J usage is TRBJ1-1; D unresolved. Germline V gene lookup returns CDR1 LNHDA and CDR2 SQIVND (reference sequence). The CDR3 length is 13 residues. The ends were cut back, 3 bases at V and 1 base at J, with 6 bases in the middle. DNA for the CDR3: TGTGCCAGTAGTATCCACGGGAACACTGAAGCTTTCTTT. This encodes CASSIHGNTEAFF.

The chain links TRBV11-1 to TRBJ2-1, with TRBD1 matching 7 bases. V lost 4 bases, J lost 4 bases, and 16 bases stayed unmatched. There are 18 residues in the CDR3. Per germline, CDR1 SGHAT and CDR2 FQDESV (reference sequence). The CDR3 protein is CASSSESTGKVAYNEQFF. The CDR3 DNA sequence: TGTGCCAGCAGCTCCGAATCGACAGGGAAGGTCGCGTACAATGAGCAGTTCTTC.

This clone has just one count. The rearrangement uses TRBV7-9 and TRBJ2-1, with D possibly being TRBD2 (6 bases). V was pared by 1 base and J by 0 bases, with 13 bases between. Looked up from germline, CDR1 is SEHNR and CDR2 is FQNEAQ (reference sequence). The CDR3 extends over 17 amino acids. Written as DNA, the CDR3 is TGTGCCAGCAGCTTAGTGGACGCGGGGAGCTCCTACAATGAGCAGTTCTTC. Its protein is CASSLVDAGSSYNEQFF.

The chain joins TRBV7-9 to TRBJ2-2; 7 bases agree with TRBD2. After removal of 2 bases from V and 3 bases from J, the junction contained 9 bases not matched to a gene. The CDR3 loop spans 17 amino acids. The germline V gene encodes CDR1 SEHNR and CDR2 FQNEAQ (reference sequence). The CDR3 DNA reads TGTGCCAGCAGCTTAAGTCGGGCTAGCGGTCACACCGGGGAGCTGTTTTTT. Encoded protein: CASSLSRASGHTGELFF.

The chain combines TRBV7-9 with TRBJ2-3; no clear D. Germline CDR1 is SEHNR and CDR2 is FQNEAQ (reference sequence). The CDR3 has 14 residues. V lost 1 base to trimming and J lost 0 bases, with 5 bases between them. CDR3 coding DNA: TGTGCCAGCAGCTTAGGAGTCAGCACAGATACGCAGTATTTT. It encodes CASSLGVSTDTQYF.

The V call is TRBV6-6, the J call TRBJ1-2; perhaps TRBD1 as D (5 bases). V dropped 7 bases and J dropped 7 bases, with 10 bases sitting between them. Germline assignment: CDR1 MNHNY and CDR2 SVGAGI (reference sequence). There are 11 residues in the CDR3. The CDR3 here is CASTPGVGYTF. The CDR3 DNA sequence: TGTGCCAGCACCCCGGGGGTTGGCTACACCTTC.

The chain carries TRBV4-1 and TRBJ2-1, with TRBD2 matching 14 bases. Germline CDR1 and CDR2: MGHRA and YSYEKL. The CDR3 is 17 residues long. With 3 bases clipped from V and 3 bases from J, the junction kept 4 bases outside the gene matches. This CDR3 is CASSQTSGGAFYNEQFF. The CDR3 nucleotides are TGCGCCAGCAGCCAGACTAGCGGGGGGGCGTTCTACAATGAGCAGTTCTTC.

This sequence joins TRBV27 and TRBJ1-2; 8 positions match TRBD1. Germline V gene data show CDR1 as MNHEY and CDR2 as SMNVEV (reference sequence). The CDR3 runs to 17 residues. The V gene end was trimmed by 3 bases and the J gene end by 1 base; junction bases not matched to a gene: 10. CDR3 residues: CASSFGPGTGINYGYTF. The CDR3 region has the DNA TGTGCCAGCAGTTTCGGTCCCGGGACAGGAATTAACTATGGCTACACCTTC.

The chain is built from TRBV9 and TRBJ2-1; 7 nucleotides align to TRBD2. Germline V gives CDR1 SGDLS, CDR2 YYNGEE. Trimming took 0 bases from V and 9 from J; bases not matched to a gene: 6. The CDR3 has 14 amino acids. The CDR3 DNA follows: TGTGCCAGCAGCGTAGCCTCCCCGGGGGGTGAGCAGTTCTTC. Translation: CASSVASPGGEQFF. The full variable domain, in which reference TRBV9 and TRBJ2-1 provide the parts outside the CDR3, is DSGVTQTPKHLITATGQRVTLRCSPRSGDLSVYWYQQSLDQGLQFLIQYYNGEERAKGNILERFSAQQFPDLHSELNLSSLELGDSALYFCASSVASPGGEQFFGPGTRLTVL.

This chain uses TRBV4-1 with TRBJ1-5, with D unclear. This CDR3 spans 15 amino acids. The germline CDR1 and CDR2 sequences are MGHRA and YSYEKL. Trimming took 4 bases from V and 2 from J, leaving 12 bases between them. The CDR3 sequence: CASSPERWGNQPQHF. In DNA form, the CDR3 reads TGCGCCAGCAGCCCGGAAAGGTGGGGCAATCAGCCCCAGCATTTT.

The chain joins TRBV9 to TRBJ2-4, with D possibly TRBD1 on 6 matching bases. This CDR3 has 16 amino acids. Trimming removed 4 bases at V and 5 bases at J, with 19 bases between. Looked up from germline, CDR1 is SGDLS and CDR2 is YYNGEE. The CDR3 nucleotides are TGTGCCAGCAGCCCGCGGACAGACCCTTTCCAAAACATTCAGTACTTC. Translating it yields CASSPRTDPFQNIQYF.

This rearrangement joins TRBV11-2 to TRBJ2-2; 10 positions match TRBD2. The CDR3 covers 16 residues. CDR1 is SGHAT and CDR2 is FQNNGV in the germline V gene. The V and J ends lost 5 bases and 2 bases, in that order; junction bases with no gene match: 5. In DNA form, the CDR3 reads TGTGCCAGCAGCACTCGACTAGCGGGTAACACCGGGGAGCTGTTTTTT. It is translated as CASSTRLAGNTGELFF.

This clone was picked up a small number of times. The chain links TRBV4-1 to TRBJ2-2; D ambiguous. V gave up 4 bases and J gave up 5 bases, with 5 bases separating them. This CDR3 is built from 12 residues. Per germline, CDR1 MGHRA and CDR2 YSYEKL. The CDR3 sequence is CASSLGTGELFF. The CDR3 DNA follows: TGCGCCAGCAGCCTAGGGACCGGGGAGCTGTTTTTT.

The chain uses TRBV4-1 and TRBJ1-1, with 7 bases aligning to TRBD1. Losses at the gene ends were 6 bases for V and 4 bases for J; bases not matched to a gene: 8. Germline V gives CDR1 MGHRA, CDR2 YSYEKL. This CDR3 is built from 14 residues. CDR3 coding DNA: TGCGCCAGCAGTGGTACAGGGGTAGGCACTGAAGCTTTCTTT. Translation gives CASSGTGVGTEAFF.

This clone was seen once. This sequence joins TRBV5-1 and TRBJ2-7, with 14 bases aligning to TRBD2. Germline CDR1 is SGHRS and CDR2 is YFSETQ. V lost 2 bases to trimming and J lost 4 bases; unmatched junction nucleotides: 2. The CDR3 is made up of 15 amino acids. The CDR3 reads CASSFGTSGGYEQYF. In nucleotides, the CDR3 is TGCGCCAGCAGCTTTGGGACTAGCGGGGGATACGAGCAGTACTTC.

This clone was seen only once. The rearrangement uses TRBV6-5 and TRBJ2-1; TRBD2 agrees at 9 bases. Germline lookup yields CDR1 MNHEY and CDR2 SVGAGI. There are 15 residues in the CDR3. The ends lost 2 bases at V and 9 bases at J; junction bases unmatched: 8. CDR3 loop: CASSYTAGGLGEQFF. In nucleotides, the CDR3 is TGTGCCAGCAGTTACACCGCGGGGGGGTTGGGTGAGCAGTTCTTC.

CDR3 loop: CASSLDRVPGEQYF. CDR3 in DNA: TGTGCCAGCAGCTTAGACAGGGTCCCCGGCGAGCAGTACTTC. The chain joins TRBV13 to TRBJ2-7; TRBD1 is a possible D gene (6 bases). Germline V gene sequence: CDR1 PRHDT, CDR2 FYEKMQ (reference sequence). CDR3 length: 14 residues. V was clipped by 1 base and J by 6 bases, with 13 bases between them. The variable domain in full, with the rest retrieved from reference TRBV13 and TRBJ2-7, is AAGVIQSPRHLIKEKRETATLKCYPIPRHDTVYWYQQGPGQDPQFLISFYEKMQSDKGSIPDRFSAQQFSDYHSELNMSSLELGDSALYFCASSLDRVPGEQYFGPGTRLTVT.